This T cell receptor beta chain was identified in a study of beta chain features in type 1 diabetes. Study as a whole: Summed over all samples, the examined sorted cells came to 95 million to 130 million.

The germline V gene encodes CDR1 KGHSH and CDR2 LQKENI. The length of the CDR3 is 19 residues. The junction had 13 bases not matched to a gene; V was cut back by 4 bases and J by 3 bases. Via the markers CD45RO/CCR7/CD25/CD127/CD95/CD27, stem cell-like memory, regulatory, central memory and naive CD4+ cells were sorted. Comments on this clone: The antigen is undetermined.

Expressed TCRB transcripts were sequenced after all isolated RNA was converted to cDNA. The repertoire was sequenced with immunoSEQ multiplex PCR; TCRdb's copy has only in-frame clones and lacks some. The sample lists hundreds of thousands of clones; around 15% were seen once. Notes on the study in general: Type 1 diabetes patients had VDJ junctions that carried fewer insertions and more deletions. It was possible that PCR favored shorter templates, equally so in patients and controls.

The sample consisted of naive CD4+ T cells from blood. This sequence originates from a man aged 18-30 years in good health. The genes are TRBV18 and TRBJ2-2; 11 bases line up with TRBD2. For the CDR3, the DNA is TGTGCCAGCTCACTACGACTAGCGGGAACGGTTTCCGACACCGGGGAGCTGTTTTTT. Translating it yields CASSLRLAGTVSDTGELFF.